One sample yielded the 26 T cell receptor beta chains listed below, sequenced in a study of tumor-infiltrating lymphocytes in primary liver carcinoma (dated by TCRdb to about 2017). Total RNA and DNA were co-extracted from about 19-30 mg of bulk tissue with the AllPrep DNA/RNA mini kit, without cell sorting. Sequencing relied on an Illumina HiSeq 2500. Using a constant-region primer and ProtoScript II reverse transcriptase, TCRbeta-specific cDNA was reverse-transcribed from approximately 0.55 ug total RNA. TCRbeta libraries were built with three nested multiplex PCR rounds, a slightly modified ARM-PCR procedure. Multiplex TRBV1-TRBV30 forward primers and a Cbeta reverse primer were used in the first two PCR rounds, each of which was run for approximately 9 cycles. TCRdb reworked the public reads: Q25 trimming with fastp, MiXCR clone assembly, productive beta chains retained. Rows merge per CDR3 protein into single entries with the most common DNA and genes. Present in this sample are roughly 86,000 distinct CDR3 sequences, just over 65% of which were seen just once. The ten largest make up 27% of the sample.

Sequenced material: tumor-adjacent normal liver tissue. All receptors come from a man aged 40-49 years with primary liver carcinoma and hepatitis B virus infection.

In nucleotides, the CDR3 is TGCGCCAGCAGCTTGTCGACTTACTACGAGCAGTACTTC. It is translated as CASSLSTYYEQYF. J is TRBJ2-7 and V is TRBV5-1; D is unresolved. The germline gives CDR1 SGHRS, CDR2 YFSETQ. The CDR3 has 13 amino acids. The ends were cut back, 1 base at V and 3 bases at J, with 8 bases in the middle.

About this clonotype: A much larger clone is a single base away; this may be a read error. V usage is TRBV4-1 and J usage is TRBJ2-4, with 13 nucleotides matching TRBD2. Germline loops: CDR1 MGHRA, CDR2 YSYEKL. The CDR3 contains 17 residues. In DNA, the CDR3 is TGCACCAGCAGCGGGGGCGGGACTAGCGGGATACAAAACATTCAGTACTTC. Protein sequence: CTSSGGGTSGIQNIQYF.

In regard to this clonotype: A much larger clone sits a single nucleotide away, making a read error possible. V is TRBV14 and J is TRBJ2-1; 8 nucleotides align to TRBD1. Germline CDR1 reads SGHDN; CDR2 reads FVKESK. The V and J ends lost 5 bases and 8 bases, in that order; junction bases with no gene match: 11. The length of the CDR3 is 15 residues. This chain's CDR3 is CASSLILAGGDEQFF. CDR3 bases: TGTGCCAGCAGCTTGATCCTGGCAGGGGGCGATGAGCAGTTCTTC.

In its sample, this clonotype was seen many times. CDR3 DNA sequence: TGTGCCAGCAGCTTACGGGGTGAGCAGTTCTTC. It translates to CASSLRGEQFF. The chain couples TRBV13 to TRBJ2-1; D may be TRBD2 (5 bases). V lost 2 bases, J lost 9 bases, and 5 bases lay in between. Germline loops: CDR1 PRHDT, CDR2 FYEKMQ (reference sequence). The CDR3 runs to 11 residues.

This clonotype has a handful of counts. V and J are TRBV7-9 and TRBJ1-3; possible D gene TRBD1, 6 bases. Trimming took 2 bases from V and 0 from J, leaving 11 bases between them. The CDR3 is made up of 16 amino acids. CDR1 and CDR2 (germline): SEHNR, FQNEAQ (reference sequence). CDR3 in amino acids: CASSLRDTISGNTIYF. For the CDR3, the DNA is TGTGCCAGCAGCTTACGGGACACTATCTCTGGAAACACCATATATTTT.

This clonotype has at least ten counts. The rearrangement joins TRBV7-8 to TRBJ1-5, with D unresolved. This CDR3 spans 15 amino acids. Germline V gene lookup returns CDR1 SGHVS and CDR2 FQNEAQ. V dropped 5 bases and J dropped 6 bases, with 17 bases sitting between them. In nucleotides, the CDR3 is TGTGCCAGCAGCGACGGGTCCGAGGATAGTCAGCCCCAGCATTTT. This translates into CASSDGSEDSQPQHF.

On this clonotype itself: At one boundary the junction diverges from the germline segment, which might be a read error. The chain carries TRBV5-1 and TRBJ1-1; D is uncertain. Germline V CDR1 and CDR2: SGHRS, YFSETQ. This CDR3 is 14 amino acids long. In DNA form, the CDR3 reads TGCGCCAGCAGCTTAAGGGAGCCAGATACGGAAGCTTTCTTC. This codes for CASSLREPDTEAFF. Variable domain in full (rest from reference TRBV5-1 and TRBJ1-1): KAGVTQTPRYLIKTRGQQVTLSCSPISGHRSVSWYQQTPGQGLQFLFEYFSETQRNKGNFPGRFSGRQFSNSRSEMNVSTLELGDSALYLCASSLREPDTEAFFGQGTRLTVV.

As to this clonotype: One junction end does not reproduce the germline sequence, and a read error may be involved. The chain has TRBV29-1 and TRBJ1-2; weak D call: TRBD1 (5 bases). This CDR3 region has 14 residues. CDR1 is SQVTM, CDR2 ANQGSEA, per germline. The CDR3 bases are TGCAGCGTTGTTTCGTTGACAGCCAACTATAGCTACACCTTC. Protein: CSVVSLTANYSYTF.

V usage is TRBV7-9 and J usage is TRBJ2-7, with a tentative D call TRBD2 (5 bases). The germline gives CDR1 SEHNR, CDR2 FQNEAQ (reference sequence). This CDR3 region has 15 residues. V was pared by 5 bases and J by 2 bases, with 16 bases between. The CDR3 region is CASSPEGLSTYEQYF. DNA for the CDR3: TGTGCCAGCAGCCCAGAGGGTTTAAGCACCTACGAGCAGTACTTC.

For this clonotype: This may arise from a read error, as a much more abundant clone is one base away. The CDR3 does not end in the conserved phenylalanine or tryptophan, so this is likely a read error. This chain uses TRBV10-3 with TRBJ1-1, with TRBD1 as a possible D gene (6 bases). The CDR3 has 13 residues. From germline, CDR1 is ENHRY and CDR2 SYGVKD. V shed 7 bases and J shed 4 bases, with 13 bases lying between them. The CDR3 DNA is TGTGCCATCATTCCGGACAGTAGCACTGAAGCTTTCTAT. This gives the protein CAIIPDSSTEAFY.

With respect to this clonotype: A much larger clonotype is one base distant, so this may be a read error. This sequence joins TRBV5-5 and TRBJ2-7; no definite D call. The CDR3 runs 12 residues. Looked up from germline, CDR1 is SGHKS and CDR2 is YYEKEE (reference sequence). The CDR3 nucleotides are TGTGCCAGCAGCTTGGTAGGCTACAAGCAGTACTTC. Residues: CASSLVGYKQYF.

As to this clonotype: Relative to the germline gene, one junction end is altered; a read error may explain this. V usage is TRBV6-1 and J usage is TRBJ1-5; 12 nucleotides line up with TRBD1. The CDR3 consists of 15 residues. In germline, CDR1 is MNHNS, CDR2 SASEGT. CDR3 bases: TGTGTCAGCAGTGACGGGACAGGGGGCTATCAGCCCCAGCATTTT. Translated: CVSSDGTGGYQPQHF.

Details on this clonotype: No conserved phenylalanine or tryptophan ends this CDR3, so it is likely a read error. V and J are TRBV10-3 and TRBJ2-5; 11 nucleotides align to TRBD1. The CDR3 has 15 residues. Germline CDR1 ENHRY, CDR2 SYGVKD. The CDR3 DNA reads TGTGCAATCAGTGCGTCGGGACAGGGGGAAGAGACCCAGTACATC. This encodes CAISASGQGEETQYI.

This clonotype is labeled medium-sized (0.01 to 0.1%). A read error may account for a junction end that differs from germline. CDR3 nucleotide sequence: TGTGCCAGCAGCGCGGGGGGACCTCAAGGGACCCAGTACTTC. This codes for CASSAGGPQGTQYF. The gene calls are TRBV11-1 and TRBJ2-5; 8 nucleotides line up with TRBD2. The CDR3 runs to 14 residues. Germline CDR1 SGHAT, CDR2 FQDESV (reference sequence).

In the case of this clonotype: The CDR3 ends on some other residue instead of the conserved phenylalanine or tryptophan, so this is likely a read error. The rearrangement joins TRBV6-2 or TRBV6-3 to TRBJ2-2, with a possible D match to TRBD2 (7 bases). CDR1 and CDR2 (germline): MNHEY, SVGEGT. The CDR3 extends over 15 amino acids. CDR3 amino acids: CASSSDRTRGGDLFC. CDR3 bases: TGTGCCAGCAGTTCCGACAGGACTAGAGGCGGGGATCTGTTTTGT.

On this clonotype itself: This likely comes from a read error, as the CDR3 has no conserved phenylalanine or tryptophan at its end. J is TRBJ1-5 and V is TRBV10-3; D uncertain. Germline V CDR1 and CDR2: ENHRY, SYGVKD. The CDR3 runs to 15 residues. The CDR3 DNA sequence: TGTGCCATCAAGAAGGACGGCGATAGCAATCAGTCCCAGCATTCT. It encodes CAIKKDGDSNQSQHS.

The sample holds many counts of this clonotype. The chain recombines TRBV5-1 with TRBJ2-7, with 10 bases matching TRBD1. Per germline, CDR1 SGHRS and CDR2 YFSETQ. V was pared by 4 bases and J by 5 bases, with 9 bases of the junction left unmatched. There are 15 residues in the CDR3. The DNA for the CDR3 is TGCGCCAGCAGCCCTCTATCCGGGACAGGGGACGAGCAGTACTTC. This encodes CASSPLSGTGDEQYF.

This clonotype was seen a single time. The rearrangement joins TRBV29-1 to TRBJ2-3; no reliable D call. V was shortened by 5 bases and J by 7 bases, with 10 bases between the two germline ends. Germline CDR1 reads SQVTM; CDR2 reads ANQGSEA. The CDR3 totals 11 residues. The CDR3 nucleotides read TGCAGCGTTTCGTTAGCACATACGCAGTATTTT. As protein: CSVSLAHTQYF.

A note on this clonotype: With a much larger clone just one base away, this may be a read error. V usage is TRBV10-3 and J usage is TRBJ2-2, with 7 bases lining up with TRBD2. The CDR3 runs 14 residues. The germline V gene has CDR1 ENHRY and CDR2 SYGVKD. The CDR3 coding sequence is TGTGCCTTCAGGGAGCGGGACGACACCGGGGAGCTGTTTTTT. This gives the protein CAFRERDDTGELFF.

To note about this clonotype: Since a much larger clone is just one base distant, this may be a read error. This chain links TRBV6-5 with TRBJ2-2; D is ambiguous. The CDR3 is made up of 14 amino acids. CDR1 MNHEY and CDR2 SVGAGI come from the germline V gene. The CDR3 here is CASSPRPNTVELFF. As DNA, the CDR3 is TGTGCCAGCAGCCCCCGTCCGAACACCGTGGAGCTGTTTTTT.

About this clonotype: The junction departs from the called germline gene at one end, perhaps through a read error. This chain links TRBV4-1 with TRBJ2-7; D is unresolved. The CDR3 runs to 14 residues. Germline CDR1 reads MGHRA; CDR2 reads YSYEKL. CDR3 coding DNA: TGCGCCAGCAGACAAGATCTACTAACGGAAGATCAGTACTTC. Its translation: CASRQDLLTEDQYF.

Regarding this clonotype: A read error may account for a junction end that differs from germline. The chain uses TRBV4-1 and TRBJ2-1, with TRBD2 matching over 13 bases. Germline V lookup: CDR1 MGHRA, CDR2 YSYEKL. The CDR3 length is 20 residues. CDR3 sequence: CASTQDIIPRTSGSYNEQFF. In nucleotides, the CDR3 is TGCGCTAGCACCCAAGATATCATCCCACGGACTAGCGGGAGTTACAATGAGCAGTTCTTC.

This clonotype was seen at least ten times. This chain uses TRBV6-6 with TRBJ2-7; no clear D. The CDR3 contains 13 residues. Germline assignment: CDR1 MNHNY and CDR2 SVGAGI (reference sequence). V was shortened by 8 bases and J by 2 bases, with 13 bases between the two germline ends. CDR3 sequence reads: CASATGTTYEQYF. Here the CDR3 DNA reads TGTGCCAGCGCTACGGGTACGACCTACGAGCAGTACTTC.

The rearrangement links TRBV24-1 to TRBJ2-3; 7 nucleotides agree with TRBD2. This CDR3 is 15 amino acids long. The junction had 11 bases not matched to a gene; V was cut back by 4 bases and J by 8 bases. The germline V gene has CDR1 KGHDR and CDR2 SFDVKD. The CDR3 DNA reads TGTGCCACCAGTGACCGGACTAGGAGTTCGGGTACGCAGTATTTT. It encodes CATSDRTRSSGTQYF.

As regards this clonotype: It may be a read error: a sequence one base away is much more abundant. The gene calls are TRBV5-4 and TRBJ1-1, with a weak D call TRBD1 (6 bases). V was pared by 3 bases and J by 7 bases, with 10 bases between. Germline values: CDR1 SGHNT, CDR2 YYREEE (reference sequence). The CDR3 covers 12 residues. The CDR3: CASSYPGDEAFF. CDR3 nucleotides: TGTGCCAGCAGCTACCCAGGGGATGAAGCTTTCTTT.

A single count supports this clonotype. This clone may be a read error of a much larger clone one base away. The genes are TRBV12-5 and TRBJ1-1; D gene uncertain. Trimming removed 0 bases at V and 3 bases at J, with 23 bases between. Germline V CDR1 and CDR2: LGHNT, FRNRAP. The CDR3 covers 19 residues. CDR3 in DNA: TGTGCTAGTGGTTTGGTAGTCGGGATAGGGTGGGGTGAGGACACTGAAGCTTTCTTT. Its translation is CASGLVVGIGWGEDTEAFF. Supplemented by reference TRBV12-5 and TRBJ1-1, the full variable domain reads DARVTQTPRHKVTEMGQEVTMRCQPILGHNTVFWYRQTMMQGLELLAYFRNRAPLDDSGMPKDRFSAEMPDATLATLKIQPSEPRDSAVYFCASGLVVGIGWGEDTEAFFGQGTRLTVV.